The 17 T cell receptor beta chains below all came from one sample that was sequenced in a study of blood T cell repertoires in COVID-19. Assay used: immunoSEQ multiplex PCR; TCRdb lists only in-frame clones, some missing. The repertoire consists of 150,000 or so clones, with about 79% occurring once and the leading ten covering 25% to 35%. The source material was peripheral blood. The receptors were gathered from a woman aged 55-75 years with acute or convalescent COVID-19.

This clone has just a few counts. This chain uses TRBV5-1 with TRBJ2-2; 7 bases align to TRBD1. The CDR3 covers 21 residues. Germline V gene data show CDR1 as SGHRS and CDR2 as YFSETQ. J lost 1 base, V lost 7 bases, and 25 bases had no gene match. In nucleotides, the CDR3 is TGCGCCAGCCTGCCTTGGGCGACAGGGCTGGCGATCGGTTTGAACACCGGGGAGCTGTTTTTT. Encoded protein: CASLPWATGLAIGLNTGELFF.

This clone was found once. The chain recombines TRBV10-3 with TRBJ1-5, with D hard to call. The CDR3 sequence is 14 residues long. In germline, CDR1 is ENHRY, CDR2 SYGVKD. V dropped 2 bases and J dropped 0 bases, with 5 bases sitting between them. CDR3 nucleotides: TGTGCCATCAGTGAGACTGGTAGCAATCAGCCCCAGCATTTT. This translates into CAISETGSNQPQHF.

The chain couples TRBV2 to TRBJ1-4, with D tentatively TRBD1 (5 bases). CDR1 is SNHLY, CDR2 FYNNEI, per germline. This CDR3 is 13 amino acids long. V lost 9 bases to trimming and J lost 2 bases, with 10 bases between them. The CDR3 DNA sequence: TGTGCCAGTCCGGGGGGGACTAATGAAAAACTGTTTTTT. Amino acid sequence: CASPGGTNEKLFF.

This sequence joins TRBV5-1 and TRBJ2-5; the D is unclear. The CDR3 consists of 14 residues. Germline-derived CDR1 and CDR2 are SGHRS and YFSETQ. Trimming pared 4 bases from V and 4 bases from J, leaving 14 bases between. This CDR3 is CASSPITGGETQYF. As DNA, the CDR3 is TGCGCCAGCAGCCCTATAACGGGTGGAGAGACCCAGTACTTC. The entire variable domain, with the rest obtained from reference TRBV5-1 and TRBJ2-5, is as follows: KAGVTQTPRYLIKTRGQQVTLSCSPISGHRSVSWYQQTPGQGLQFLFEYFSETQRNKGNFPGRFSGRQFSNSRSEMNVSTLELGDSALYLCASSPITGGETQYFGPGTRLLVL.

The chain carries TRBV29-1 and TRBJ2-5; the match to TRBD1 covers 7 bases. V lost 4 bases, J lost 5 bases, and 7 bases stayed unmatched. Germline lookup yields CDR1 SQVTM and CDR2 ANQGSEA. The CDR3 has 13 residues. The CDR3 sequence: CSVGDRARETQYF. In nucleotides, the CDR3 is TGCAGCGTTGGCGACAGGGCTCGGGAGACCCAGTACTTC.

The rearrangement joins TRBV5-4 to TRBJ1-6; D not certain. CDR1 is SGHNT and CDR2 is YYREEE in the germline V gene (reference sequence). Trimming cost V 4 bases and J 6 bases, with 14 bases left between them. This CDR3 has 15 residues. Here the CDR3 DNA reads TGTGCCAGCAGCGCAAAAACAGCCGCTAATTCACCCCTCCACTTT. Translated, it gives CASSAKTAANSPLHF. The full variable domain, rest sourced from reference TRBV5-4 and TRBJ1-6, is ETGVTQSPTHLIKTRGQQVTLRCSSQSGHNTVSWYQQALGQGPQFIFQYYREEENGRGNFPPRFSGLQFPNYSSELNVNALELDDSALYLCASSAKTAANSPLHFGNGTRLTVT.

The chain employs TRBV28 and TRBJ1-4, with TRBD1 matching over 8 bases. Trimming at V came to 4 bases and at J to 7 bases, leaving 14 bases not matched to a gene. The CDR3 runs 17 residues. Per the germline V gene, CDR1 is MDHEN and CDR2 is SYDVKM. The CDR3 DNA sequence: TGTGCCAGCAGTTCTTGGACAGGGCGTTTAGAAGGTGAAAAACTGTTTTTT. It codes for CASSSWTGRLEGEKLFF. The full variable domain, completed using reference TRBV28 and TRBJ1-4, is DVKVTQSSRYLVKRTGEKVFLECVQDMDHENMFWYRQDPGLGLRLIYFSYDVKMKEKGDIPEGYSVSREKKERFSLILESASTNQTSMYLCASSSWTGRLEGEKLFFGSGTQLSVL.

The V and J genes are TRBV3-1 (or the pseudogene TRBV3-2) and TRBJ2-5, with 13 bases fitting TRBD2. Germline CDR1 LGHDT, CDR2 YNNKEL (reference sequence). The CDR3 is 16 amino acids. V shed 1 base, J shed 5 bases, and the junction held 4 bases outside the gene matches. The CDR3 DNA reads as TGTGCCAGCAGCCAAGGACTAGCGGGGGGTAGGGAGACCCAGTACTTC. Translation gives CASSQGLAGGRETQYF.

This clone was found a few times. This CDR3 is CSVESVEGDIQYF. CDR3 DNA: TGCAGCGTTGAATCTGTAGAGGGGGACATTCAGTACTTC. The rearrangement joins TRBV29-1 to TRBJ2-4; TRBD1 might be the D (6 bases). Germline V gene sequence: CDR1 SQVTM, CDR2 ANQGSEA. With 2 bases removed from V and 8 bases from J, the gap between germline ends came to 13 bases. The CDR3 contains 13 residues.

The gene calls are TRBV19 and TRBJ1-6; tentatively, D is TRBD1 (6 bases). V shed 9 bases and J shed 10 bases, with 16 bases lying between them. This CDR3 is built from 13 residues. Germline loops: CDR1 LNHDA, CDR2 SQIVND (reference sequence). The DNA for the CDR3 is TGTGCCAGCCTCAGGGGTCCGGGGTCACCCCTCCACTTT. The encoded protein is CASLRGPGSPLHF. Complete variable domain (other parts from reference TRBV19 and TRBJ1-6): DGGITQSPKYLFRKEGQNVTLSCEQNLNHDAMYWYRQDPGQGLRLIYYSQIVNDFQKGDIAEGYSVSREKKESFPLTVTSAQKNPTAFYLCASLRGPGSPLHFGNGTRLTVT.

The chain links TRBV7-2 to TRBJ2-3, with D hard to call. V was cut by 5 bases and J by 2 bases, with 17 bases left in between. This CDR3 is 16 amino acids long. Germline lookup yields CDR1 SGHTA and CDR2 FQGNSA. The CDR3 spells CASSPDLPKSTDTQYF. The CDR3 DNA follows: TGTGCCAGCAGCCCCGACTTACCTAAATCCACAGATACGCAGTATTTT.

The chain combines TRBV3-1 (or the pseudogene TRBV3-2) with TRBJ2-3; 7 bases align to TRBD2. The germline V gene encodes CDR1 LGHDT and CDR2 YNNKEL (reference sequence). Trimming at V came to 3 bases and at J to 0 bases, leaving 3 bases not matched to a gene. The CDR3 spans 15 residues. The DNA for the CDR3 is TGTGCCAGCAGCCAGGCGGGGGAGAGCACAGATACGCAGTATTTT. It codes for CASSQAGESTDTQYF.

The rearrangement joins TRBV5-1 to TRBJ2-7, with D possibly matching TRBD2 (7 bases). The V end was cut by 4 bases, the J end by 4 bases, with 18 bases between. Germline CDR1 and CDR2: SGHRS and YFSETQ. The CDR3 loop spans 15 amino acids. The CDR3 spells CASSQGGGAVYEQYF. CDR3 bases: TGCGCCAGCAGCCAGGGAGGGGGTGCTGTTTACGAGCAGTACTTC.

The chain's CDR3 is CASSLGGDRGNTIYF. The CDR3 DNA reads as TGTGCCAGCAGCTTAGGTGGGGACAGGGGGAACACCATATATTTT. The chain has TRBV9 and TRBJ1-3, with TRBD1 matching 11 bases. The CDR3 loop spans 15 amino acids. Germline-derived CDR1 and CDR2 are SGDLS and YYNGEE. J was trimmed by 7 bases and V by 4 bases; bases with no gene match: 7.

The chain uses TRBV11-2 and TRBJ1-1; possibly TRBD1 for D (5 bases). The CDR3 consists of 14 residues. The germline V gene encodes CDR1 SGHAT and CDR2 FQNNGV. The V gene lost 3 bases and the J gene lost 4 bases, with 12 bases spanning the gap. CDR3 region: CASSFDRSLTEAFF. CDR3 DNA sequence: TGTGCCAGCAGCTTCGACAGATCCCTCACTGAAGCTTTCTTT. Full variable domain (rest looked up from reference TRBV11-2 and TRBJ1-1): EAGVAQSPRYKIIEKRQSVAFWCNPISGHATLYWYQQILGQGPKLLIQFQNNGVVDDSQLPKDRFSAERLKGVDSTLKIQPAKLEDSAVYLCASSFDRSLTEAFFGQGTRLTVV.

The J gene is TRBJ2-3, the V gene TRBV30; no definite D call. The CDR3 is 12 residues long. The V gene lost 2 bases and the J gene lost 6 bases, with 9 bases spanning the gap. Germline V lookup: CDR1 GTSNPN, CDR2 SVGIG (reference sequence). The CDR3 DNA sequence: TGTGCCTGGAGTCCTGGGCCCGATACGCAGTATTTT. Its translation is CAWSPGPDTQYF.

DNA for the CDR3: TGTGCCAGCAGCCAAGATCACAATCAGCCCCAGCATTTT. Translated, it gives CASSQDHNQPQHF. The chain has TRBV14 and TRBJ1-5; D is unresolved. Trimming removed 0 bases from V and 3 bases from J, with 3 bases in between. Per the germline V gene, CDR1 is SGHDN and CDR2 is FVKESK. CDR3 length equals 13 residues.